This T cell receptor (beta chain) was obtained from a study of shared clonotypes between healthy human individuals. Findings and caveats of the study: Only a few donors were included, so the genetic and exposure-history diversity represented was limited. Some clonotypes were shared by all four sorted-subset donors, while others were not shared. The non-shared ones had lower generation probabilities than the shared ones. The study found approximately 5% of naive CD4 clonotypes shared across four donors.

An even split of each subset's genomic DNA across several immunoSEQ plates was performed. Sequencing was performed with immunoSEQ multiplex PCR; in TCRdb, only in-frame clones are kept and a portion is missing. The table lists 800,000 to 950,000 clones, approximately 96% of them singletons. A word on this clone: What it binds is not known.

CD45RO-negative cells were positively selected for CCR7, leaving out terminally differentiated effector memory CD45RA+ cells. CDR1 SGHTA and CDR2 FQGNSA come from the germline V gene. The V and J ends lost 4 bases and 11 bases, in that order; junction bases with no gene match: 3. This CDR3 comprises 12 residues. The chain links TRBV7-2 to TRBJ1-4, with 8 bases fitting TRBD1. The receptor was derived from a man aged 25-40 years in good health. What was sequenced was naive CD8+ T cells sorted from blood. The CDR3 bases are TGTGCCAGCAGCTCCGGACAGGGCAAACTGTTTTTT. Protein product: CASSSGQGKLFF.